Presented here are 32 T cell receptor beta chains from one specimen sequenced in a study of control samples from healthy donors and cancer patients. Sequenced by immunoSEQ multiplex PCR; TCRdb stores in-frame clones only, minus some. The profile shows 150,000 to 200,000 clones, just under 95% of them singletons. The sample was blood. The source of these receptors is a woman in her thirties or forties in good health.

In its sample, this clone was seen once. The chain links TRBV5-1 to TRBJ2-7; TRBD1 aligns across 7 bases. Per the germline V gene, CDR1 is SGHRS and CDR2 is YFSETQ. The ends lost 0 bases at V and 2 bases at J; junction bases unmatched: 8. The CDR3 loop spans 16 amino acids. The CDR3 nucleotides read TGCGCCAGCAGCTTGGGCGCTGGGACAGCAGCCTACGAGCAGTACTTC. Translation gives CASSLGAGTAAYEQYF.

The chain links TRBV2 to TRBJ1-6; D remains unclear. Germline values: CDR1 SNHLY, CDR2 FYNNEI. This CDR3 comprises 14 residues. Trimming cost V 1 base and J 4 bases, with 5 bases left between them. CDR3 in DNA: TGTGCCAGCAGTGAAGATCGGTATAATTCACCCCTCCACTTT. Its protein product is CASSEDRYNSPLHF.

The chain has TRBV5-1 and TRBJ2-3, with a tentative D call TRBD1 (7 bases). This CDR3 contains 15 residues. CDR1 and CDR2 (germline): SGHRS, YFSETQ. The V end lost 0 bases, the J end lost 6 bases, and 14 bases lay between the germline ends. CDR3 sequence reads: CASSLEQGGVDTQYF. The DNA for the CDR3 is TGCGCCAGCAGCTTGGAGCAGGGGGGCGTCGATACGCAGTATTTT.

The V gene is TRBV7-8, the J gene TRBJ1-5; the D is unclear. Germline loops: CDR1 SGHVS, CDR2 FQNEAQ. The CDR3 runs 15 residues. The V gene lost 5 bases and the J gene lost 7 bases, with 18 bases spanning the gap. CDR3 in amino acids: CASSLKRSERQPQHF. CDR3 sequence (DNA): TGTGCCAGCAGCCTGAAGCGGTCCGAAAGACAGCCCCAGCATTTT.

The rearrangement links TRBV10-3 to TRBJ2-3, with 10 bases lining up with TRBD2. The V gene end was trimmed by 5 bases and the J gene end by 2 bases; junction bases not matched to a gene: 7. Germline CDR1 ENHRY, CDR2 SYGVKD. This CDR3 is built from 16 residues. The CDR3 DNA is TGTGCCATCAGTTCACCGGGACTAGCGAACACAGATACGCAGTATTTT. Its translation: CAISSPGLANTDTQYF.

A remark on this clone: This CDR3 is also generated by other DNA sequences in the sample. V gene TRBV9 combines with J gene TRBJ2-7, with TRBD1 matching 10 bases. The CDR3 covers 14 residues. Looked up from germline, CDR1 is SGDLS and CDR2 is YYNGEE. The trim removed 4 bases at V and 4 bases at J, leaving 5 bases unmatched. The CDR3 coding sequence is TGTGCCAGCAGCCCGCGGGACAGGGGTTACGAGCAGTACTTC. Its protein product is CASSPRDRGYEQYF.

This sequence joins TRBV19 and TRBJ2-7; perhaps TRBD2 as D (6 bases). V shed 4 bases and J shed 4 bases, with 14 bases lying between them. Germline assignment: CDR1 LNHDA and CDR2 SQIVND (reference sequence). The CDR3 contains 14 residues. As DNA, the CDR3 is TGTGCCAGTAGTAAGAAGGGACTGTATTACGAGCAGTACTTC. Translated, it gives CASSKKGLYYEQYF. The full variable domain, rest sourced from reference TRBV19 and TRBJ2-7, is DGGITQSPKYLFRKEGQNVTLSCEQNLNHDAMYWYRQDPGQGLRLIYYSQIVNDFQKGDIAEGYSVSREKKESFPLTVTSAQKNPTAFYLCASSKKGLYYEQYFGPGTRLTVT.

The chain has TRBV7-2 and TRBJ1-2; D not resolved. The CDR3 is 14 amino acids. Trimming removed 3 bases at V and 0 bases at J, with 8 bases between. CDR1 and CDR2 from the germline V gene are SGHTA and FQGNSA. Here the CDR3 DNA reads TGTGCCAGCAGCTTTTTACGAGCTAACTATGGCTACACCTTC. It yields the protein CASSFLRANYGYTF.

The chain is built from TRBV2 and TRBJ2-7; D unresolved. The CDR3 runs 13 residues. The germline V gene has CDR1 SNHLY and CDR2 FYNNEI. Trimming stripped 5 bases from V and 5 bases from J, with 13 bases between. CDR3: CASSSPAGDEQYF. CDR3 DNA: TGTGCCAGCAGTTCTCCCGCTGGAGACGAGCAGTACTTC.

The chain couples TRBV25-1 to TRBJ2-5; 7 positions agree with TRBD2. The trim removed 3 bases at V and 5 bases at J, leaving 18 bases unmatched. The CDR3 has 18 amino acids. The V gene's germline CDR1 is MGHDK and CDR2 SYGVNS. The CDR3 sequence: CASSDSGGSVSRAETQYF. For the CDR3, the DNA is TGTGCCAGCAGTGATTCCGGCGGGAGTGTGTCCCGTGCGGAGACCCAGTACTTC.

The V gene is TRBV12-3 or TRBV12-4, the J gene TRBJ1-2, with 7 bases aligning to TRBD1. This CDR3 spans 13 amino acids. The V gene end was trimmed by 6 bases and the J gene end by 3 bases; junction bases not matched to a gene: 4. The CDR3 spells CASSSGTDYGYTF. CDR3 bases: TGTGCCAGCAGCTCCGGGACAGACTATGGCTACACCTTC.

The rearrangement joins TRBV7-2 to TRBJ2-4; unclear D gene. The germline CDR1 and CDR2 sequences are SGHTA and FQGNSA. The CDR3 length is 14 residues. The V gene lost 3 bases and the J gene lost 5 bases, with 11 bases spanning the gap. The CDR3 DNA sequence: TGTGCCAGCAGCTTCGACCGGAGCCAAAACATTCAGTACTTC. It translates to CASSFDRSQNIQYF.

This clone was seen only a few times. This chain uses TRBV6-5 with TRBJ2-2; D remains ambiguous. Per the germline V gene, CDR1 is MNHEY and CDR2 is SVGAGI. There are 11 residues in the CDR3. V was trimmed by 11 bases and J by 1 base, leaving 5 bases between them. CDR3 residues: CAVGNTGELFF. The CDR3 bases are TGTGCCGTAGGGAACACCGGGGAGCTGTTTTTT.

This chain joins TRBV5-1 and TRBJ2-1; no definite D call. The germline V and J ends were trimmed by 1 base and 8 bases, with 13 bases remaining between them. CDR1 SGHRS and CDR2 YFSETQ come from the germline V gene. CDR3 size: 14 residues. CDR3 sequence (DNA): TGCGCCAGCAGCTTGTGGATTGGTGTCGATGAGCAGTTCTTC. Protein product: CASSLWIGVDEQFF.

The chain has TRBV5-1 and TRBJ2-3, with 7 bases identical to TRBD2. V was pared by 4 bases and J by 4 bases, with 9 bases of the junction left unmatched. The CDR3 spans 15 residues. The germline gives CDR1 SGHRS, CDR2 YFSETQ. In DNA form, the CDR3 reads TGCGCCAGCAGCGTCACTAGCGAACGAGCAGATACGCAGTATTTT. It translates to CASSVTSERADTQYF.

The V gene is TRBV24-1, the J gene TRBJ2-2; possibly TRBD1 for D (6 bases). Germline V gene lookup returns CDR1 KGHDR and CDR2 SFDVKD. V gave up 1 base and J gave up 6 bases, with 11 bases separating them. CDR3 length: 15 residues. This CDR3 is CATSDLGQGSGELFF. The DNA for the CDR3 is TGTGCCACCAGTGATTTAGGGCAGGGGTCCGGGGAGCTGTTTTTT.

The chain carries TRBV7-2 and TRBJ1-2; D gene unclear. V was shortened by 5 bases and J by 0 bases, with 13 bases between the two germline ends. CDR1 SGHTA and CDR2 FQGNSA come from the germline V gene. CDR3 length: 15 amino acids. Here the CDR3 reads CASSQTGASNYGYTF. As DNA, the CDR3 is TGTGCCAGCAGCCAGACCGGAGCTTCTAACTATGGCTACACCTTC. The complete variable domain, with remaining parts taken from reference TRBV7-2 and TRBJ1-2, reads GAGVSQSPSNKVTEKGKDVELRCDPISGHTALYWYRQSLGQGLEFLIYFQGNSAPDKSGLPSDRFSAERTGGSVSTLTIQRTQQEDSAVYLCASSQTGASNYGYTFGSGTRLTVV.

This clone has only a few counts. The chain couples TRBV24-1 to TRBJ2-7; 8 positions match TRBD1. J was trimmed by 0 bases and V by 9 bases; bases with no gene match: 15. Germline lookup yields CDR1 KGHDR and CDR2 SFDVKD. This CDR3 region has 17 residues. The CDR3 region has the DNA TGTGCCACCGAGAGGGACAGGACCCGCCTGCACTCCTACGAGCAGTACTTC. Translation: CATERDRTRLHSYEQYF.

The J gene is TRBJ1-1, the V gene TRBV19; tentatively, D is TRBD1 (5 bases). Germline CDR1 is LNHDA and CDR2 is SQIVND (reference sequence). Between the trimmed V and J ends, which lost 1 base and 5 bases, there was a span of 14 bases. The CDR3 loop spans 15 amino acids. As DNA, the CDR3 is TGTGCCAGTAGTATAGTGGGAGGGGACGTAACTGAAGCTTTCTTT. Protein product: CASSIVGGDVTEAFF. The whole variable domain, filled in from reference TRBV19 and TRBJ1-1, reads DGGITQSPKYLFRKEGQNVTLSCEQNLNHDAMYWYRQDPGQGLRLIYYSQIVNDFQKGDIAEGYSVSREKKESFPLTVTSAQKNPTAFYLCASSIVGGDVTEAFFGQGTRLTVV.

This sequence joins TRBV10-3 and TRBJ2-3, with 7 bases lining up with TRBD2. Trimming at V came to 6 bases and at J to 2 bases, leaving 5 bases not matched to a gene. CDR3 size: 14 residues. Germline V lookup: CDR1 ENHRY, CDR2 SYGVKD. DNA for the CDR3: TGTGCCATCAGGGGCGGGAGAATCACAGATACGCAGTATTTT. It encodes CAIRGGRITDTQYF.

V and J are TRBV7-2 and TRBJ2-7; the match to TRBD2 covers 10 bases. Germline V lookup: CDR1 SGHTA, CDR2 FQGNSA. Trimming removed 1 base from V and 7 bases from J; junction bases left unmatched: 7. The CDR3 runs 15 residues. As DNA, the CDR3 is TGTGCCAGCAGCTTAGTGGGACTAGCGTCCTTGGAGCAGTACTTC. Its translation: CASSLVGLASLEQYF.

The chain uses TRBV7-3 and TRBJ2-5; TRBD2 might be the D (5 bases). There are 14 residues in the CDR3. V was pared by 3 bases and J by 2 bases, with 10 bases between. CDR1 SGHTA and CDR2 FQGTGA come from the germline V gene. The CDR3 DNA reads TGTGCCAGCAGCTTGGCGGGTTTTCAAGAGACCCAGTACTTC. Translated, it gives CASSLAGFQETQYF.

This chain links TRBV20-1 with TRBJ1-1; weak D call: TRBD1 (6 bases). Germline values: CDR1 DFQATT, CDR2 SNEGSKA (reference sequence). V was shortened by 3 bases and J by 7 bases, with 9 bases between the two germline ends. This CDR3 is built from 11 residues. The CDR3 DNA reads as TGCAGTGCTAGGGGGGGCGGTGAAGCTTTCTTT. This translates into CSARGGGEAFF.

The chain recombines TRBV27 with TRBJ1-2, with a tentative D call TRBD1 (6 bases). V gave up 7 bases and J gave up 6 bases, with 18 bases separating them. Germline CDR1 and CDR2: MNHEY and SMNVEV (reference sequence). CDR3 size: 14 residues. The CDR3 DNA reads as TGTGCCAGCAAACGAGGGGGGGGGCGAGATGGCTACACCTTC. Protein product: CASKRGGGRDGYTF.

Only one count was recorded for this clone. The CDR3 loop reads CASSSGLAGGYNEQFF. In DNA form, the CDR3 reads TGTGCCAGCAGTAGCGGACTAGCGGGGGGTTACAATGAGCAGTTCTTC. The V gene is TRBV6-2 or TRBV6-3, the J gene TRBJ2-1; 14 nucleotides match TRBD2. This CDR3 has 16 amino acids. The trim removed 5 bases at V and 4 bases at J, leaving 4 bases unmatched. Germline V gene data show CDR1 as MNHEY and CDR2 as SVGEGT.

This sequence joins TRBV7-8 and TRBJ2-5; the match to TRBD1 covers 8 bases. This CDR3 region has 15 residues. The V gene end was trimmed by 5 bases and the J gene end by 1 base; junction bases not matched to a gene: 6. CDR1 is SGHVS, CDR2 FQNEAQ, per germline. DNA of the CDR3: TGTGCCAGCAGCACGGGACAGGTTTTCCAAGAGACCCAGTACTTC. Its translation: CASSTGQVFQETQYF.

Only one count was recorded for this clone. This sequence joins TRBV6-5 and TRBJ1-2, with 7 nucleotides matching TRBD1. The ends lost 6 bases at V and 8 bases at J; junction bases unmatched: 9. This CDR3 spans 13 amino acids. CDR1 is MNHEY and CDR2 is SVGAGI in the germline V gene. CDR3 in DNA: TGTGCCAGCAGGAAAGACGGGACAGACGGCTACACCTTC. It translates to CASRKDGTDGYTF.

The chain has TRBV18 and TRBJ2-1, with 11 bases matching TRBD2. The CDR3 length is 15 residues. V lost 5 bases and J lost 8; bases outside the gene matches: 8. CDR1 and CDR2 from the germline V gene are KGHSH and LQKENI. CDR3 in amino acids: CASSTTSGVVDEQFF. CDR3 nucleotide sequence: TGTGCCAGCTCAACGACTAGCGGGGTGGTGGATGAGCAGTTCTTC.

The rearrangement uses TRBV7-6 and TRBJ2-3; perhaps TRBD2 as D (6 bases). Per germline, CDR1 SGHVS and CDR2 FNYEAQ. The CDR3 runs to 15 residues. V gave up 0 bases and J gave up 3 bases, with 10 bases separating them. The DNA for the CDR3 is TGTGCCAGCAGCTTAGCTCGGAGGGTAACAGATACGCAGTATTTT. It codes for CASSLARRVTDTQYF. Full variable domain (remainder filled in from reference TRBV7-6 and TRBJ2-3): GAGVSQSPRYKVTKRGQDVALRCDPISGHVSLYWYRQALGQGPEFLTYFNYEAQQDKSGLPNDRFSAERPEGSISTLTIQRTEQRDSAMYRCASSLARRVTDTQYFGPGTRLTVL.

The chain couples TRBV5-1 to TRBJ1-3; the D is unclear. This CDR3 is 18 amino acids long. V lost 0 bases and J lost 0, with 16 bases in between. CDR1 is SGHRS and CDR2 is YFSETQ in the germline V gene. CDR3 residues: CASSLVSPRLSSGNTIYF. DNA for the CDR3: TGCGCCAGCAGCTTGGTCTCTCCCCGATTGAGCTCTGGAAACACCATATATTTT.

The J gene is TRBJ1-2, the V gene TRBV4-1, with D unclear. The CDR3 is 13 residues long. CDR1 and CDR2 (germline): MGHRA, YSYEKL. V lost 0 bases and J lost 2, with 4 bases in between. In nucleotides, the CDR3 is TGCGCCAGCAGCCAAGACAGAAACTATGGCTACACCTTC. It yields the protein CASSQDRNYGYTF.

The rearrangement joins TRBV12-3 or TRBV12-4 to TRBJ1-3; D unresolved. This CDR3 region has 12 residues. Trimming left V 10 bases short and J 8 bases short, with 15 bases between. CDR3 region: CATSPGRDTIYF. The CDR3 DNA follows: TGTGCCACCTCTCCGGGGAGGGACACCATATATTTT.